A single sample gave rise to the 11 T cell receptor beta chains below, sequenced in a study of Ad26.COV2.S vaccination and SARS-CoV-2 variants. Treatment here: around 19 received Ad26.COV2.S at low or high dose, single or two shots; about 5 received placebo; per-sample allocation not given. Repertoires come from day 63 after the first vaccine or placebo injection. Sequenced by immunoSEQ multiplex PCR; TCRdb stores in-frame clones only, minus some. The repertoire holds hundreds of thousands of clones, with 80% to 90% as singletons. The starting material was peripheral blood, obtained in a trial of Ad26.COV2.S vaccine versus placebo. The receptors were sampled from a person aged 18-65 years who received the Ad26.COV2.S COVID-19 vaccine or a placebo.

The CDR3 coding sequence is TGTGCCAGCAGCCACTCGGGTGGGACAGGGTACTGGAATTCACCCCTCCACTTT. This codes for CASSHSGGTGYWNSPLHF. The V and J genes are TRBV3-1 (or the pseudogene TRBV3-2) and TRBJ1-6, with 9 nucleotides matching TRBD1. J was trimmed by 7 bases and V by 3 bases; bases with no gene match: 13. The germline gives CDR1 LGHDT, CDR2 YNNKEL (reference sequence). The CDR3 loop spans 18 amino acids.

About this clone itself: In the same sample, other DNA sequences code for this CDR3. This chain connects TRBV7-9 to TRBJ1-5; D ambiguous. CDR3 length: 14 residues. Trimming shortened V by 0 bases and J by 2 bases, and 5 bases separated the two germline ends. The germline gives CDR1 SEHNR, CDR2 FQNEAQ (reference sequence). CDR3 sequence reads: CASSLAGGNQPQHF. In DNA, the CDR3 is TGTGCCAGCAGCTTAGCTGGTGGCAATCAGCCCCAGCATTTT.

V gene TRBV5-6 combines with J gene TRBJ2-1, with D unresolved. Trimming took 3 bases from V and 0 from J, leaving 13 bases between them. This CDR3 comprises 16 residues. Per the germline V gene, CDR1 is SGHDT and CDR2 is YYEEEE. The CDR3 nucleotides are TGTGCCAGCAGCTCTTGGACCCCTAGCTCCTACAATGAGCAGTTCTTC. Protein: CASSSWTPSSYNEQFF. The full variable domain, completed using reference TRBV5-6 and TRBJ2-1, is DAGVTQSPTHLIKTRGQQVTLRCSPKSGHDTVSWYQQALGQGPQFIFQYYEEEERQRGNFPDRFSGHQFPNYSSELNVNALLLGDSALYLCASSSWTPSSYNEQFFGPGTRLTVL.

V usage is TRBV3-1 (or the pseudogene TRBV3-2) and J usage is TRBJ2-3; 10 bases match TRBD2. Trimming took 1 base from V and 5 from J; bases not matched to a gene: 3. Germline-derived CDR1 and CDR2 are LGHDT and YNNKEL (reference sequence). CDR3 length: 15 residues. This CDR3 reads CASSQGLAGEDTQYF. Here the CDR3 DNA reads TGTGCCAGCAGCCAAGGCCTAGCGGGGGAAGATACGCAGTATTTT.

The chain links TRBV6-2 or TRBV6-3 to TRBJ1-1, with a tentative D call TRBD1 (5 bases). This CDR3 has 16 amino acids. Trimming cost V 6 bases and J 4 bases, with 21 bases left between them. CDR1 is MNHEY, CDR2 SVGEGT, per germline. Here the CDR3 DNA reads TGTGCCAGCAGCGCCTTCCCTCAAAGGGGTGGCACTGAAGCTTTCTTT. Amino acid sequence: CASSAFPQRGGTEAFF.

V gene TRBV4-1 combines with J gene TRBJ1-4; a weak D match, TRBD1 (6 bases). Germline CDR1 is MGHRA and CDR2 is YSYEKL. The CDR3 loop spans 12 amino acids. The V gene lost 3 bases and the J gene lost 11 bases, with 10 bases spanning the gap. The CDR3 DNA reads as TGCGCCAGCAGCCAGGACAGTGCCAAACTGTTTTTT. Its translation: CASSQDSAKLFF.

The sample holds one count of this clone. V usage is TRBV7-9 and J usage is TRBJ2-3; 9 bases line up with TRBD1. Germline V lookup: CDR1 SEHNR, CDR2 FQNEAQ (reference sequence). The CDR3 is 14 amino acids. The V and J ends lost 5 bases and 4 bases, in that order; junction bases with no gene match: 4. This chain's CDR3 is CASSPGQGSDTQYF. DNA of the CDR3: TGTGCCAGCAGCCCCGGACAGGGGTCAGATACGCAGTATTTT.

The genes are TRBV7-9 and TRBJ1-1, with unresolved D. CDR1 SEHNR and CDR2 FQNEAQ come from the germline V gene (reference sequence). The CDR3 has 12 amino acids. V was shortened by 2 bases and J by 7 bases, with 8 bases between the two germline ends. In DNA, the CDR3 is TGTGCCAGCAGCTTATCGCAGTTTGAAGCTTTCTTT. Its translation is CASSLSQFEAFF. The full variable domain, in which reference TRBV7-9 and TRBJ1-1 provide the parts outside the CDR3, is DTGVSQNPRHKITKRGQNVTFRCDPISEHNRLYWYRQTLGQGPEFLTYFQNEAQLEKSRLLSDRFSAERPKGSFSTLEIQRTEQGDSAMYLCASSLSQFEAFFGQGTRLTVV.

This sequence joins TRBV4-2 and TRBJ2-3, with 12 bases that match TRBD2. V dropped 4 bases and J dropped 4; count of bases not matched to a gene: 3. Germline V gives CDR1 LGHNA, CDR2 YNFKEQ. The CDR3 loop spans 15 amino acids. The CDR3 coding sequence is TGTGCCAGCAGCCCCAGACTAGCGGGAGCAGATACGCAGTATTTT. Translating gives CASSPRLAGADTQYF.

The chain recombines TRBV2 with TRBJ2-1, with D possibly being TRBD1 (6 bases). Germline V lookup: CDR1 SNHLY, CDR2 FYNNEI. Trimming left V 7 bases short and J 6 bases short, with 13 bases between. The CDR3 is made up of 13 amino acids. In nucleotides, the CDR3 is TGTGCCAGCACCAGAATAGGGGGCAATGAGCAGTTCTTC. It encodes CASTRIGGNEQFF.

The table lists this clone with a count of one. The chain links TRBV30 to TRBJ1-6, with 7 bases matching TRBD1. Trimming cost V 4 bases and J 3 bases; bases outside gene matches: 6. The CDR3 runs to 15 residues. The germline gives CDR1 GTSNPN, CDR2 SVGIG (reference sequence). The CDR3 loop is CAWTPGQFYNSPLHF. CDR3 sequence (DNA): TGTGCCTGGACCCCGGGACAGTTCTATAATTCACCCCTCCACTTT.